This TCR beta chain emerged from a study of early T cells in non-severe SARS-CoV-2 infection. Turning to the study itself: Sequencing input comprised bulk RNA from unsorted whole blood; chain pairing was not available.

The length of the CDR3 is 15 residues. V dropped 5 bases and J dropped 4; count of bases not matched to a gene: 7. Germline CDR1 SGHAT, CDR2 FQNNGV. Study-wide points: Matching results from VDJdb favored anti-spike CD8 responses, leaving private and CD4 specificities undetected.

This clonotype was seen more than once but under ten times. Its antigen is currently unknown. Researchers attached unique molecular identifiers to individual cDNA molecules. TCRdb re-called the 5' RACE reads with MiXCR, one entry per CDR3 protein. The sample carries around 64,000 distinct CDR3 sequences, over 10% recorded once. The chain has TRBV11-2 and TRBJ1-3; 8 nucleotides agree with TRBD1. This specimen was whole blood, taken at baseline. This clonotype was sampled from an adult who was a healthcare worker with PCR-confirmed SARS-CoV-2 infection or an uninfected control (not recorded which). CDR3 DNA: TGTGCCAGCAGCCCCCCCGGACAGGGAGGAAACACCATATATTTT. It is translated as CASSPPGQGGNTIYF.